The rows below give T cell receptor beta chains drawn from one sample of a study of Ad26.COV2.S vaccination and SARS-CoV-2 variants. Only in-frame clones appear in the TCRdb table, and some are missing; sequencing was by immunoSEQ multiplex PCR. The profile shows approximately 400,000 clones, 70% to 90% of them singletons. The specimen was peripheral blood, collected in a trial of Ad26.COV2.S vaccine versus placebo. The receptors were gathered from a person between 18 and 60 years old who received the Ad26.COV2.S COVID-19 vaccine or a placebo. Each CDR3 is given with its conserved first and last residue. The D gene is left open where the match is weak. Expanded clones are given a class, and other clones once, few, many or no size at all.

CDR3nt: TGTGCCAGCAGTTTAAATGGGGGGCTTTCACCCCTCCACTTT
CDR3aa: CASSLNGGLSPLHF
j_gene: TRBJ1-6
v_gene: TRBV27
d_gene: .
abundance: .

CDR3nt: TGTGCCAGCGCCTACGGGGGGGAGAACACTGAAGCTTTCTTT
CDR3aa: CASAYGGENTEAFF
j_gene: TRBJ1-1
v_gene: TRBV7-9
d_gene: .
abundance: .

CDR3nt: TGTGCCAGCAGCTTGGGCGCCAGGTGGGGGTCGTATAGCAATCAGCCCCAGCATTTT
CDR3aa: CASSLGARWGSYSNQPQHF
j_gene: TRBJ1-5
v_gene: TRBV5-5
d_gene: .
abundance: few

CDR3nt: TGTGCCAGCAGCGTAGCGTCGGGGTCCGATGAGCAGTTCTTC
CDR3aa: CASSVASGSDEQFF
j_gene: TRBJ2-1
v_gene: TRBV9
d_gene: .
abundance: .

CDR3nt: TGTGCCAGCAGTGAATCGGGACGGTTAACCTACGAGCAGTACTTC
CDR3aa: CASSESGRLTYEQYF
j_gene: TRBJ2-7
v_gene: TRBV25-1
d_gene: .
abundance: .

CDR3nt: TGCGCCAGCAGCTTGGGTCCCGATCAGCCCCAGCATTTT
CDR3aa: CASSLGPDQPQHF
j_gene: TRBJ1-5
v_gene: TRBV5-1
d_gene: .
abundance: .

CDR3nt: TGTGCCAGCTCTAACGGACAGCCCAATGGCTACACCTTC
CDR3aa: CASSNGQPNGYTF
j_gene: TRBJ1-2
v_gene: TRBV6-5
d_gene: .
abundance: once

CDR3nt: TGTGCCACCAGTGGTCTTGATAGCAATCAGCCCCAGCATTTT
CDR3aa: CATSGLDSNQPQHF
j_gene: TRBJ1-5
v_gene: TRBV24-1
d_gene: .
abundance: .

CDR3nt: TGTGCTAGTGGTAAGGGTGATGAGCAGTTCTTC
CDR3aa: CASGKGDEQFF
j_gene: TRBJ2-1
v_gene: TRBV12-5
d_gene: .
abundance: .

CDR3nt: TGCGCCAGCAGCTTGGAGGCAGGGAGCGCGGGTCAGCCCCAGCATTTT
CDR3aa: CASSLEAGSAGQPQHF
j_gene: TRBJ1-5
v_gene: TRBV5-1
d_gene: .
abundance: once

CDR3nt: TGTGCCAGCAGTTACGGGGTTGGGGGAGAAAACATTCAGTACTTC
CDR3aa: CASSYGVGGENIQYF
j_gene: TRBJ2-4
v_gene: TRBV6-5
d_gene: .
abundance: .

CDR3nt: TGTGCCAGCAGCCGCCGGGGGGGCATTCAGCCCCAGCATTTT
CDR3aa: CASSRRGGIQPQHF
j_gene: TRBJ1-5
v_gene: TRBV7-8
d_gene: .
abundance: .